This TCR beta chain was sequenced for a study of response to subunit inactivated influenza vaccine. TCRdb itself ran the RT-PCR reads through MiXCR, one entry per CDR3 protein. Among some 550,000 distinct CDR3 sequences, roughly 25% were seen once, and the ten largest hold 2.5% to 3%. Germline V lookup: CDR1 SGHRS, CDR2 YFSETQ. Trimming pared 6 bases from V and 8 bases from J, leaving 15 bases between. The CDR3 totals 13 residues. In addition, the sample was reused for a study of T cells expressing NK-cell markers. That publication notes: UMI-tagged 5'RACE template switching yielded the TCR beta cDNA.

The TCR comes from a man aged 50-60 years who received an inactivated influenza vaccine. The sequencing here drew on CD4+ T cells sorted from PBMCs, taken about 11 days after vaccination. The V and J genes are TRBV5-1 and TRBJ2-1, with D possibly TRBD2 on 6 matching bases. CDR3 loop: CASTGAARDEQFF. CDR3 DNA sequence: TGCGCCAGCACGGGAGCGGCTAGGGATGAGCAGTTCTTC. The whole variable domain, remainder taken from reference TRBV5-1 and TRBJ2-1, is KAGVTQTPRYLIKTRGQQVTLSCSPISGHRSVSWYQQTPGQGLQFLFEYFSETQRNKGNFPGRFSGRQFSNSRSEMNVSTLELGDSALYLCASTGAARDEQFFGPGTRLTVL.